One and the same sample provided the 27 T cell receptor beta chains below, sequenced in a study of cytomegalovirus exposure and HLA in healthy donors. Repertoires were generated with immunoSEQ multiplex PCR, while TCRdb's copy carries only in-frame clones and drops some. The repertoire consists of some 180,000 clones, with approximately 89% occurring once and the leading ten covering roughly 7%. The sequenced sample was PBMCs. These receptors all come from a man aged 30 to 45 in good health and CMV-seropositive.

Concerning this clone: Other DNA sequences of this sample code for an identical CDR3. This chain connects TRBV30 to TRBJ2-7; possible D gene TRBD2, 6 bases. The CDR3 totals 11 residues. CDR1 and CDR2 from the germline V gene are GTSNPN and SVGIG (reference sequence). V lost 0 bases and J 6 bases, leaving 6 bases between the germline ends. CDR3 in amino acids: CAWSVGGEQYF. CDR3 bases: TGTGCCTGGAGTGTCGGGGGCGAGCAGTACTTC.

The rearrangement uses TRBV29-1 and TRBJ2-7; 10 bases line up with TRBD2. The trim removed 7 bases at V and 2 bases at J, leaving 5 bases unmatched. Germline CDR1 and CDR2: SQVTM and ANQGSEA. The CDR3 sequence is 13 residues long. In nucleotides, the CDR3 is TGCAGCGCCTCGAGCGGGGGGGCCTACGAGCAGTACTTC. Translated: CSASSGGAYEQYF.

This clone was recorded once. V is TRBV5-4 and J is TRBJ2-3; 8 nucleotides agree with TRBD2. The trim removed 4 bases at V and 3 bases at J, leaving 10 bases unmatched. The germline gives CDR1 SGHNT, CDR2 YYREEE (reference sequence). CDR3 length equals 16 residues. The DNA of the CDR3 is TGTGCCAGCAGCCTGTATCGGGGCGGGAGGACAGATACGCAGTATTTT. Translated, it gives CASSLYRGGRTDTQYF.

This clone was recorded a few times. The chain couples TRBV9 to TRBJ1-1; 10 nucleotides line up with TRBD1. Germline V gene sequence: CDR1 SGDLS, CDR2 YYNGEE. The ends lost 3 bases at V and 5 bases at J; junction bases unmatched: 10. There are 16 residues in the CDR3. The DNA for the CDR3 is TGTGCCAGCAGCGACCGGGACAGGGGAGGGGTGACTGAAGCTTTCTTT. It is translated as CASSDRDRGGVTEAFF.

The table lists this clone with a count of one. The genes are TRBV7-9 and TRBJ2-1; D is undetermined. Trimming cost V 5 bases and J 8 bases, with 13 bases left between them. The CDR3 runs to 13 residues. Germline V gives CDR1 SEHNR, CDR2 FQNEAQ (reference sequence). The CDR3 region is CASSPQWSDEQFF. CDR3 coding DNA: TGTGCCAGCAGCCCACAGTGGAGCGATGAGCAGTTCTTC. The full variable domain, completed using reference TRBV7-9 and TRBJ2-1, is DTGVSQNPRHKITKRGQNVTFRCDPISEHNRLYWYRQTLGQGPEFLTYFQNEAQLEKSRLLSDRFSAERPKGSFSTLEIQRTEQGDSAMYLCASSPQWSDEQFFGPGTRLTVL.

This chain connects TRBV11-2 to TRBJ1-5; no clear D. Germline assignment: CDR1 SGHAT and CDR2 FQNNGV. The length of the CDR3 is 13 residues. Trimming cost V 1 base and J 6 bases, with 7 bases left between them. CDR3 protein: CASSLGRTQPQHF. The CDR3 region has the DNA TGTGCCAGCAGCTTAGGGCGGACTCAGCCCCAGCATTTT.

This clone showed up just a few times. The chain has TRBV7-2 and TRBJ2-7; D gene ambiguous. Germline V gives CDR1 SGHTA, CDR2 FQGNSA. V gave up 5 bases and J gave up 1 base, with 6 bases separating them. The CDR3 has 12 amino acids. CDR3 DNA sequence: TGTGCCAGCAGCCGCCAATCCTACGAGCAGTACTTC. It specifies CASSRQSYEQYF.

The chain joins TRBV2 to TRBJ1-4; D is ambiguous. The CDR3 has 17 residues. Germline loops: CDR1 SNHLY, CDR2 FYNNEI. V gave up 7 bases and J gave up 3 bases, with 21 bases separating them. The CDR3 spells CASKIEQTLASNEKLFF. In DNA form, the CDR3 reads TGTGCCAGCAAAATCGAACAAACCCTGGCGTCTAATGAAAAACTGTTTTTT.

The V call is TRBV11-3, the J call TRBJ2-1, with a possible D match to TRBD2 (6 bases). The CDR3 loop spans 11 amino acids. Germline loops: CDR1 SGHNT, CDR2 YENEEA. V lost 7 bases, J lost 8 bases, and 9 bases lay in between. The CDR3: CASKREDEQFF. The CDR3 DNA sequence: TGTGCCAGCAAGAGGGAGGATGAGCAGTTCTTC. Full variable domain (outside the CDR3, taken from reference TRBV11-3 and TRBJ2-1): EAGVVQSPRYKIIEKKQPVAFWCNPISGHNTLYWYLQNLGQGPELLIRYENEEAVDDSQLPKDRFSAERLKGVDSTLKIQPAELGDSAVYLCASKREDEQFFGPGTRLTVL.

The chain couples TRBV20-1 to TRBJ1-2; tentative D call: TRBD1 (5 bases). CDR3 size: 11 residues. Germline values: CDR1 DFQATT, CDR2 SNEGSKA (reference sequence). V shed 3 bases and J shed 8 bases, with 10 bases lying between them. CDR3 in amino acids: CSASRGGGYTF. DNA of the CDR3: TGCAGTGCTAGCCGTGGGGGAGGCTACACCTTC.

The CDR3 loop is CASSDMAGSSPLHF. The CDR3 DNA reads TGTGCCAGCAGTGATATGGCGGGTTCTTCACCCCTCCACTTT. The chain links TRBV25-1 to TRBJ1-6, with D unresolved. Deletions cut 3 bases from V and 9 bases from J, with 12 bases between. The CDR3 consists of 14 residues. Germline V gene sequence: CDR1 MGHDK, CDR2 SYGVNS.

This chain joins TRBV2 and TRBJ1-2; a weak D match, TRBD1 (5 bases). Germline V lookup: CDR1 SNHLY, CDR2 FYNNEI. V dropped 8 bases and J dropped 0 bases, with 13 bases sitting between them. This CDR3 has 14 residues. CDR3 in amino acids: CASPRGDTNYGYTF. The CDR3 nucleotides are TGTGCCAGCCCCCGGGGGGATACTAACTATGGCTACACCTTC.

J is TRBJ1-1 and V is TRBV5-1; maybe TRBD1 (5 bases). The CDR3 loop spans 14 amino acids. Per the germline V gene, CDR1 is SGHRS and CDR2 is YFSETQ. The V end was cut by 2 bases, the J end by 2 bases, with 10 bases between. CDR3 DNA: TGCGCCAGCAGCTTCGGGACGGAAAACACTGAAGCTTTCTTT. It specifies CASSFGTENTEAFF.

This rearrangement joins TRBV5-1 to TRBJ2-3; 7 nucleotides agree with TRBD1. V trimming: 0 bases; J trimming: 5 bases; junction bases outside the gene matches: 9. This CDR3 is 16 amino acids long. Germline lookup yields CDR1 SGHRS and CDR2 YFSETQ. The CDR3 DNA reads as TGCGCCAGCAGCTTGGAGGGGGCTAGCTCGTTAGATACGCAGTATTTT. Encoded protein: CASSLEGASSLDTQYF.

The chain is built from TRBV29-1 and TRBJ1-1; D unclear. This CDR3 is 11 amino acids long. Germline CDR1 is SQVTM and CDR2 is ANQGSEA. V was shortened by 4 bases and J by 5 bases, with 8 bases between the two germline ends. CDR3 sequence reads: CSVGPGTEAFF. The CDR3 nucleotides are TGCAGCGTTGGCCCGGGGACTGAAGCTTTCTTT.

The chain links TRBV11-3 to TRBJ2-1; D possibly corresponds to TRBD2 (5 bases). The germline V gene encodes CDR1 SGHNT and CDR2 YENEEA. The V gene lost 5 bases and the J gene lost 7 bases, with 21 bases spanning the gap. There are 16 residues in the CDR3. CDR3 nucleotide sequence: TGTGCCAGCAGCATAGTGTCGGGGTCTTACGGGAATGAGCAGTTCTTC. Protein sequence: CASSIVSGSYGNEQFF. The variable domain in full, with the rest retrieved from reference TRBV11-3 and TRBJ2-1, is EAGVVQSPRYKIIEKKQPVAFWCNPISGHNTLYWYLQNLGQGPELLIRYENEEAVDDSQLPKDRFSAERLKGVDSTLKIQPAELGDSAVYLCASSIVSGSYGNEQFFGPGTRLTVL.

CDR3 region: CASSATLSRGISYNEQFF. The CDR3, as DNA: TGCGCCAGCAGCGCAACCCTGTCCAGGGGGATTTCCTACAATGAGCAGTTCTTC. The gene calls are TRBV5-1 and TRBJ2-1, with 7 nucleotides matching TRBD1. The CDR3 runs to 18 residues. With 4 bases clipped from V and 1 base from J, the junction kept 14 bases outside the gene matches. Per germline, CDR1 SGHRS and CDR2 YFSETQ.

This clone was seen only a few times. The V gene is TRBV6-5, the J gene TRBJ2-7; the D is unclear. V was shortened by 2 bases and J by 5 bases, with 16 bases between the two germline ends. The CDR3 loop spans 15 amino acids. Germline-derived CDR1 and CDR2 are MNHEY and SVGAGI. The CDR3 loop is CASSYHQDAPDEQYF. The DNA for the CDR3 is TGTGCCAGCAGTTACCATCAAGACGCCCCTGACGAGCAGTACTTC.

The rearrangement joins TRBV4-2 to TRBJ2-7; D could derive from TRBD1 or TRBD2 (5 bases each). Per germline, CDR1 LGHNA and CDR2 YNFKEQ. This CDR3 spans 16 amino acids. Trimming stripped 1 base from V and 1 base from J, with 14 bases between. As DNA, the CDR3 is TGTGCCAGCAGCCAAGCCCCCGGGGCGGATTCCTACGAGCAGTACTTC. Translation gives CASSQAPGADSYEQYF.

CDR3 region: CSSREIGTDTQYF. The DNA for the CDR3 is TGCAGCTCCCGGGAGATAGGCACAGATACGCAGTATTTT. The V gene is TRBV29-1, the J gene TRBJ2-3; D may be TRBD2 (6 bases). The germline V and J ends were trimmed by 8 bases and 1 base, with 13 bases remaining between them. This CDR3 is 13 amino acids long. CDR1 is SQVTM, CDR2 ANQGSEA, per germline.

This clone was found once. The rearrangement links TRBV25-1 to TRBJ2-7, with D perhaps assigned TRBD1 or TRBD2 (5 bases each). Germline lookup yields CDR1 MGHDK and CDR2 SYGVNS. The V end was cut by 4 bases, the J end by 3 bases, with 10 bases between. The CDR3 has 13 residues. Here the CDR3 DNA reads TGTGCCAGCAGTGGGGGGACCTACTACGAGCAGTACTTC. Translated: CASSGGTYYEQYF.

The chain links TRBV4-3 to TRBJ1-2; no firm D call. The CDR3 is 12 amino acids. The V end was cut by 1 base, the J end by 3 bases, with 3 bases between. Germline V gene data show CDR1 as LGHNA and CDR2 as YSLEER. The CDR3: CASSQGDYGYTF. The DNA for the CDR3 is TGCGCCAGCAGCCAAGGGGACTATGGCTACACCTTC.

The CDR3 bases are TGTGCCAGCAGCCGCCAGGGCTACACTGAAGCTTTCTTT. Protein: CASSRQGYTEAFF. The chain links TRBV6-5 to TRBJ1-1, with D possibly TRBD1 on 5 matching bases. This CDR3 comprises 13 residues. Per the germline V gene, CDR1 is MNHEY and CDR2 is SVGAGI. V lost 6 bases, J lost 3 bases, and 11 bases lay in between.

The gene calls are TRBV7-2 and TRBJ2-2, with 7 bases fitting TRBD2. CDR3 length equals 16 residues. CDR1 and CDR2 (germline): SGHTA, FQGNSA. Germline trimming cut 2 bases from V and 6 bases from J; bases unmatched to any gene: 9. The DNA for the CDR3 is TGTGCCAGCAGCTTACTGGCGGGAGTTAGTTCCGGGGAGCTGTTTTTT. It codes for CASSLLAGVSSGELFF. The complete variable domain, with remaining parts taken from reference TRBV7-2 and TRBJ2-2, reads GAGVSQSPSNKVTEKGKDVELRCDPISGHTALYWYRQSLGQGLEFLIYFQGNSAPDKSGLPSDRFSAERTGGSVSTLTIQRTQQEDSAVYLCASSLLAGVSSGELFFGEGSRLTVL.

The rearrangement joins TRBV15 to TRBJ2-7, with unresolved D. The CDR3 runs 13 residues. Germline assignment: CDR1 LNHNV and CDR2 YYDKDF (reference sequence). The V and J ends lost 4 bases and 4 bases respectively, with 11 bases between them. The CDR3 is CATSIPGHYEQYF. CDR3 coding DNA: TGTGCCACCAGCATCCCGGGTCATTACGAGCAGTACTTC.

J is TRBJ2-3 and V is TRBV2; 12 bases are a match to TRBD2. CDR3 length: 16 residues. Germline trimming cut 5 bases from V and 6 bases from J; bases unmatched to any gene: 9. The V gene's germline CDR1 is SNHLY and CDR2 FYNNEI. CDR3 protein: CASSPSGRAHGDTQYF. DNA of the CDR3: TGTGCCAGCAGTCCTAGCGGGAGGGCCCACGGGGATACGCAGTATTTT.

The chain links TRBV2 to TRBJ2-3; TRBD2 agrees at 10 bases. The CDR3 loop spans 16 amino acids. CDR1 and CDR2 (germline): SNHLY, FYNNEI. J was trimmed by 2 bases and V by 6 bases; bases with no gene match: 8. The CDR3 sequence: CASRIGLAENTDTQYF. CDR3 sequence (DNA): TGTGCCAGCAGAATAGGACTAGCGGAGAACACAGATACGCAGTATTTT.